This record looks at one T cell receptor beta chain sequence and its context. Many counts were recorded for this clonotype. There is no known antigen for this receptor. Base qualities are not at hand, and no much larger clone is one base apart. The sample is drawn from a study of early T cells in non-severe SARS-CoV-2 infection (dated by TCRdb to the early 2020s). Looking at the study overall: TCR sequencing used bulk RNA from unsorted whole blood, so alpha and beta chains could not be paired.

Library construction relied on 5' RACE. The run used a NextSeq 500. To correct for sequencing error and PCR bias, the TCR library protocol tagged individual cDNA molecules with unique molecular identifiers. Both TCR alpha and beta chains were sequenced, and tight co-correlation was observed between alpha and beta sequence abundances in each sample. On the authors' methods: Decombinator V4 was used to perform V gene, J gene and CDR3 annotation of TCR sequences. Expanded TCRs were defined as changing significantly between any two time points under a Poisson model with p below 0.0001. Abundances of TCRs were expressed as counts per million after normalisation to the total number of TCRs sequenced in each sample. TRAV1-2 paired with TRAJ12, TRAJ20 or TRAJ33 defined MAIT TCRs, while TRAV10 paired with TRAJ18 defined iNKT TCRs. VDJdb, accessed on 1 November 2021, was searched for TCRs annotated for CMV, EBV and SARS-CoV-2, and TCRs annotated for more than one antigen were excluded. TCRdb ran its own pipeline on the public reads, namely fastp trimming at Q25 and MiXCR clone calling, and kept in-frame beta chains. Each CDR3 protein gets just one entry, which takes the most common genes and DNA from the rows behind it. The V and J calls come from TCRdb's annotation, not from the publication. Here the sample has 45,000 to 65,000 distinct CDR3 sequences; approximately 11% occur a single time. Around 14% of the sample is held by the ten biggest clonotypes.

Broad study findings and their caveats: VDJdb matching was skewed toward anti-spike CD8 responses and likely underestimated virus-specific expansions, missing private and CD4 specificities.

The study was a case-control design nested within a healthcare worker cohort in London, UK, with weekly nasopharyngeal swab PCR tests and blood sampling. Healthcare workers were recruited during the week of the UK lockdown, between 23 and 31 March 2020, and followed weekly for up to 16 weeks. Including the terminal cysteine and phenylalanine, the CDR3 comprises 13 residues. Only the CDR3 DNA stays, 39 bases, in frame from base 1. The germline ends are 17 bases apart after V is trimmed by 10 bases and J by 6 bases. The germline V gene sets CDR1 to MNHEY and CDR2 to SVGEGT. Rearrangement joined TRBV6-2 or TRBV6-3 to TRBJ2-3; no D gene call is confident. Sequencing input: whole blood. The receptor comes from an adult who was a healthcare worker with PCR-confirmed SARS-CoV-2 infection or an uninfected control (not recorded which). The DNA sequence follows: TGTGCCATTACGAGAGGATCGTCGGATACGCAGTATTTT. Protein translation: CAITRGSSDTQYF.